Sequencing of this TCR beta chain was carried out in a study of technical replicates of blood from several donors. The data were produced by immunoSEQ multiplex PCR, yet TCRdb's version contains in-frame clones alone and is incomplete. This table has roughly 80,000 clones, 93% appearing once. The TCR comes from a human donor in good health. Sequenced: T cells isolated from PBMCs.

CDR3 sequence: CASSLVSGGWPQHF. CDR3 in DNA: TGTGCCAGCAGCTTGGTGTCAGGGGGCTGGCCCCAGCATTTT. The chain combines TRBV5-8 with TRBJ1-5; 8 nucleotides agree with TRBD1. Unmatched junction bases numbered 5, after V lost 0 bases and J lost 9 bases. The CDR3 runs to 14 residues. Germline CDR1 SGHTS, CDR2 YDEGEE.